Presented here are 6 T cell receptor beta chains from one specimen sequenced in a study of T cell responses to AZD1222 COVID-19 vaccine. Assay used: immunoSEQ multiplex PCR; TCRdb lists only in-frame clones, some missing. The sample lists fewer than 180,000 clones; about 92% were seen once. The sequenced sample was peripheral blood, obtained 28 days after the second AZD1222 dose. The receptors were sampled from an adult who received the AZD1222 COVID-19 vaccine.

This chain links TRBV10-3 with TRBJ1-3, with D possibly matching TRBD1 (6 bases). V was clipped by 3 bases and J by 1 base, with 7 bases between them. The CDR3 extends over 14 amino acids. Germline V gene lookup returns CDR1 ENHRY and CDR2 SYGVKD. This chain's CDR3 is CAISDTGSGNTIYF. Here the CDR3 DNA reads TGTGCCATCAGTGATACAGGGTCTGGAAACACCATATATTTT.

The chain combines TRBV18 with TRBJ1-1, with 9 bases fitting TRBD1. The CDR3 is 14 amino acids. The V segment lost 5 bases and the J segment 3 bases; nucleotides outside the gene matches: 4. CDR1 KGHSH and CDR2 LQKENI come from the germline V gene. The CDR3 loop reads CASSTRQGDTEAFF. CDR3 nucleotide sequence: TGTGCCAGCTCAACTCGACAGGGGGACACTGAAGCTTTCTTT. The entire variable domain, with the rest obtained from reference TRBV18 and TRBJ1-1, is as follows: NAGVMQNPRHLVRRRGQEARLRCSPMKGHSHVYWYRQLPEEGLKFMVYLQKENIIDESGMPKERFSAEFPKEGPSILRIQQVVRGDSAAYFCASSTRQGDTEAFFGQGTRLTVV.

This sequence joins TRBV10-1 and TRBJ2-1; 7 bases agree with TRBD1. V dropped 3 bases and J dropped 7; count of bases not matched to a gene: 9. This CDR3 is built from 15 residues. The germline V gene has CDR1 WNHNN and CDR2 SYGVQD (reference sequence). The CDR3 spells CASSDNRGVVNEQFF. Written as DNA, the CDR3 is TGCGCCAGCAGTGACAACAGGGGTGTAGTAAATGAGCAGTTCTTC.

This chain joins TRBV27 and TRBJ2-2, with D maybe TRBD1 (6 bases). V was trimmed by 7 bases and J by 2 bases, leaving 8 bases between them. Germline V gene sequence: CDR1 MNHEY, CDR2 SMNVEV (reference sequence). This CDR3 has 13 amino acids. The CDR3 sequence is CASTDRNTGELFF. The CDR3, as DNA: TGTGCCAGCACGGACAGAAACACCGGGGAGCTGTTTTTT.

The chain uses TRBV4-1 and TRBJ2-7, with TRBD1 matching 9 bases. Germline assignment: CDR1 MGHRA and CDR2 YSYEKL. Trimming removed 1 base from V and 4 bases from J; junction bases left unmatched: 2. The CDR3 has 14 residues. In DNA form, the CDR3 reads TGCGCCAGCAGCCAAGTCGGGACAGGGTACGAGCAGTACTTC. As protein: CASSQVGTGYEQYF.

V usage is TRBV24-1 and J usage is TRBJ1-5, with no clear D. CDR3 length: 9 amino acids. Germline V gives CDR1 KGHDR, CDR2 SFDVKD. Written as DNA, the CDR3 is TGTGCTCCCCAGGCGCCCCAGCATTTT. Protein: CAPQAPQHF.